This note documents a single T cell receptor (beta chain) sequence. Its antigen remains unknown. This sample is drawn from a study of cytomegalovirus exposure and HLA in healthy donors. Study-level findings and limits: The dataset shows that most TCR sequences were rare, while some public TCRs occurred in many donors. By HLA locus, TCR association rates varied in a later analysis, with DRB1 showing the most and HLA-C the fewest. TCR beta chains numbering 164 were designated cytomegalovirus-associated.

The PCR used 60 Vbeta and 13 Jbeta primers. Only in-frame clones appear in the TCRdb table, and some are missing; sequencing was by immunoSEQ multiplex PCR. The sample totals about 110,000 clones. Trimming took off 3 bases at V and 1 base at J, with 15 bases between the two ends. The CDR3 sequence is 16 residues long. The germline V gene has CDR1 ENHRY and CDR2 SYGVKD. The source material was PBMCs. The clonotype originates from a man aged 45-65 years in good health and CMV-seronegative. V gene TRBV10-3 combines with J gene TRBJ1-1; D ambiguous. CDR3 DNA sequence: TGTGCCATCAGTGACACATCAATCCTGCCGAACACTGAAGCTTTCTTT. Amino acid sequence: CAISDTSILPNTEAFF.